This T cell receptor (beta chain) was documented in a study of Graves' ophthalmopathy and Graves' hyperthyroidism. This clonotype was detected many times. The CDR3 carries no conserved terminal phenylalanine or tryptophan, so it likely arises from a read error. RNA transcripts were the template, and TCR beta CDR3 regions were amplified from them. First-round RT-PCR used HTBI primers; second-round multiplex PCR followed. TCRdb reprocessed the multiplex PCR reads with MiXCR, giving one entry per CDR3 protein. This table has a few hundred thousand distinct CDR3 sequences, about a sixth appearing once. The sample comprised peripheral blood. This clonotype originated in an adult woman with stable Graves' hyperthyroidism.

CDR3 bases: TGTGCCAGCAGCTTAAATCAGAGTCCAGAGACCCAGTACCTC. Translating it yields CASSLNQSPETQYL. J is TRBJ2-5 and V is TRBV7-2, with D unresolved. In germline, CDR1 is SGHTA, CDR2 FQGNSA. The CDR3 extends over 14 amino acids. Trimming left V 2 bases short and J 4 bases short, with 11 bases between.